This entry describes one T cell receptor (beta chain). Trimming pared 5 bases from V and 5 bases from J, leaving 9 bases between. The CDR3 loop spans 12 amino acids. Germline-derived CDR1 and CDR2 are SGHTA and FQGNSA. The sample belongs to a study of blood T cell repertoires in COVID-19. Study-wide context: Sites across the United States, Italy and Spain contributed samples from acute and convalescent COVID-19. PBMCs, B-cell-depleted T cells, or T cells were the source of the cDNA or gDNA that made up the material.

Original processing notes: Researchers report that nucleated cell counts were estimated from reference gene primer amplification. The protocol was immunoSEQ multiplex PCR, while the TCRdb copy is restricted to in-frame clones and leaves out a portion. Clone size and V and J calls were adopted from that table, with D and trimming inferred from the DNA. The profile shows about 160,000 clones, about 93% of them singletons. The origin of this receptor is a woman in her fifties or sixties with acute or convalescent COVID-19. Sequencing used peripheral blood. The rearrangement joins TRBV7-2 to TRBJ1-2, with D possibly TRBD1 on 5 matching bases. The CDR3 bases are TGTGCCAGCAGCCAAGACAGTTATGGCTACACCTTC. Translation gives CASSQDSYGYTF.